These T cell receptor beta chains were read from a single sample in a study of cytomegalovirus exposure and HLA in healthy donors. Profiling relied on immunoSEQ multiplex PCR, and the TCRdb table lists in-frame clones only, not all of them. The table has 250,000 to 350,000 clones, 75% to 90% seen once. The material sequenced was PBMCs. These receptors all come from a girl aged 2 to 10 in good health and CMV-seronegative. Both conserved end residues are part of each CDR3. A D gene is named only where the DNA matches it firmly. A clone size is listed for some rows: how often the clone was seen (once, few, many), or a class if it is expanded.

CDR3aa: CASSLTGGENTEAFF
CDR3nt: TGTGCCAGCAGCTTGACAGGGGGCGAGAACACTGAAGCTTTCTTT
abundance: NA
d_gene: TRBD1
j_gene: TRBJ1-1
v_gene: TRBV5-8

CDR3aa: CASSNGAGGEQYF
CDR3nt: TGTGCCAGCAGCAACGGTGCGGGGGGCGAGCAGTACTTC
abundance: few
d_gene: TRBD2
j_gene: TRBJ2-7
v_gene: TRBV7-9

CDR3aa: CASSQEWPQGISDEQFF
CDR3nt: TGCGCCAGCAGCCAAGAATGGCCGCAGGGCATCTCGGATGAGCAGTTCTTC
abundance: NA
d_gene: NA
j_gene: TRBJ2-1
v_gene: TRBV4-1

CDR3aa: CASSGKDRGFLLFYVRYGYTF
CDR3nt: TGTGCCAGTAGTGGGAAGGACAGGGGATTCCTTCTGTTCTACGTCCGATATGGCTACACCTTC
abundance: NA
d_gene: TRBD1
j_gene: TRBJ1-2
v_gene: TRBV19

CDR3aa: CASSSGQASQPQHF
CDR3nt: TGTGCCAGCAGCTCGGGACAGGCTAGCCAGCCCCAGCATTTT
abundance: NA
d_gene: TRBD1
j_gene: TRBJ1-5
v_gene: TRBV9

CDR3aa: CASGSARYNEQFF
CDR3nt: TGTGCCAGCGGCTCGGCGAGGTACAATGAGCAGTTCTTC
abundance: NA
d_gene: NA
j_gene: TRBJ2-1
v_gene: TRBV28

CDR3aa: CASSQLERQPQHF
CDR3nt: TGCGCCAGCAGCCAACTCGAGCGGCAGCCCCAGCATTTT
abundance: NA
d_gene: NA
j_gene: TRBJ1-5
v_gene: TRBV4-1

CDR3aa: CASRPDRSTYEQYF
CDR3nt: TGCGCCAGCAGACCAGACAGGAGTACCTACGAGCAGTACTTC
abundance: NA
d_gene: NA
j_gene: TRBJ2-7
v_gene: TRBV5-1

CDR3aa: CASSAGSAGNTIYF
CDR3nt: TGTGCCAGCAGCGCAGGTTCCGCGGGAAACACCATATATTTT
abundance: NA
d_gene: NA
j_gene: TRBJ1-3
v_gene: TRBV5-5

CDR3aa: CATTKGGNTIYF
CDR3nt: TGTGCCACCACCAAGGGAGGGAACACCATATATTTT
abundance: NA
d_gene: NA
j_gene: TRBJ1-3
v_gene: TRBV6-5

CDR3aa: CASILDSNNQPQHF
CDR3nt: NA
abundance: NA
d_gene: NA
j_gene: TRBJ1-5
v_gene: TRBV6-1

CDR3aa: CASSSNRGFNEKLFF
CDR3nt: TGTGCCAGCAGTTCCAACAGGGGATTTAACGAAAAACTGTTTTTT
abundance: NA
d_gene: TRBD1
j_gene: TRBJ1-4
v_gene: TRBV6-5

CDR3aa: CASSVRESSYEQYF
CDR3nt: TGTGCCAGCAGCGTAAGAGAGTCATCCTACGAGCAGTACTTC
abundance: NA
d_gene: NA
j_gene: TRBJ2-7
v_gene: TRBV9

CDR3aa: CSARLPIEAFF
CDR3nt: TGCAGTGCTAGACTTCCTATAGAAGCTTTCTTT
abundance: once
d_gene: NA
j_gene: TRBJ1-1
v_gene: TRBV20-1

CDR3aa: CASKQGLYYGYTF
CDR3nt: TGTGCCAGCAAGCAGGGGTTGTACTATGGCTACACCTTC
abundance: NA
d_gene: NA
j_gene: TRBJ1-2
v_gene: TRBV2

CDR3aa: CASSPRDIYSGNTIYF
CDR3nt: TGTGCCAGCTCACCACGTGACATCTACTCTGGAAACACCATATATTTT
abundance: once
d_gene: NA
j_gene: TRBJ1-3
v_gene: TRBV18

CDR3aa: CASSLSGRLAFF
CDR3nt: TGTGCCAGCAGTTTATCGGGTCGGCTAGCTTTCTTT
abundance: NA
d_gene: NA
j_gene: TRBJ1-1
v_gene: TRBV28

CDR3aa: CASSLDRGTAAADTQYF
CDR3nt: TGTGCCAGCAGCTTAGATCGCGGGACCGCCGCCGCAGATACGCAGTATTTT
abundance: NA
d_gene: NA
j_gene: TRBJ2-3
v_gene: TRBV11-2

CDR3aa: CASSSGGNQPQHF
CDR3nt: TGTGCCAGTAGTTCCGGCGGGAATCAGCCCCAGCATTTT
abundance: NA
d_gene: NA
j_gene: TRBJ1-5
v_gene: TRBV19

CDR3aa: CASRDVGRNEQFF
CDR3nt: TGTGCCAGCAGGGACGTTGGGAGGAATGAGCAGTTCTTC
abundance: few
d_gene: NA
j_gene: TRBJ2-1
v_gene: TRBV7-9

CDR3aa: CASSPTGTASYEQYF
CDR3nt: TGTGCCAGCAGCCCAACCGGGACAGCTTCCTACGAGCAGTACTTC
abundance: NA
d_gene: TRBD1
j_gene: TRBJ2-7
v_gene: TRBV5-6

CDR3aa: CASSSAGTNTDTQYF
CDR3nt: TGTGCCAGCAGTTCCGCCGGGACTAACACAGATACGCAGTATTTT
abundance: NA
d_gene: TRBD2
j_gene: TRBJ2-3
v_gene: TRBV6-5

CDR3aa: CASSEGGGGTGGAGRAGNYGYTF
CDR3nt: TGTGCCAGCAGTGAAGGGGGAGGAGGGACAGGGGGCGCTGGGCGCGCCGGAAACTATGGCTACACCTTC
abundance: NA
d_gene: TRBD1
j_gene: TRBJ1-2
v_gene: TRBV2

CDR3aa: CASSYLAGVGETQYF
CDR3nt: TGTGCCAGCAGTTACCTAGCGGGAGTAGGAGAGACCCAGTACTTC
abundance: few
d_gene: TRBD2
j_gene: TRBJ2-5
v_gene: TRBV27

CDR3aa: CASSLGDSQETQYF
CDR3nt: TGCGCCAGCAGCTTAGGGGACAGTCAAGAGACCCAGTACTTC
abundance: few
d_gene: TRBD1
j_gene: TRBJ2-5
v_gene: TRBV5-1